This T cell receptor (beta chain) was recorded in a study of cytomegalovirus exposure and HLA in healthy donors. There are a few counts of this clone. Germline V gene lookup returns CDR1 SGDLS and CDR2 YYNGEE. The CDR3 loop spans 15 amino acids. V was clipped by 2 bases and J by 2 bases; unmatched bases: 3. Both 60 Vbeta primers and 13 Jbeta primers went into the PCR. Original handling: It was a later analysis that counted 79 million or so unique TCR beta chains, of which some 10 million were shared. The method was immunoSEQ multiplex PCR; TCRdb's version includes in-frame clones alone and lacks a portion of them. The V and J calls and the clone size are those of that table, but D and trimming were determined from the DNA. Among about 140,000 clones, under 70% were seen once, and the ten largest hold around 9.3%.

The sequence was collected from a man aged 25 to 40 in good health and CMV-seropositive. Sequenced sample: PBMCs. The chain joins TRBV9 to TRBJ2-5; TRBD2 aligns across 10 bases. CDR3 in amino acids: CASSVGTSEQETQYF. The CDR3 DNA reads as TGTGCCAGCAGCGTTGGGACTAGCGAGCAAGAGACCCAGTACTTC. Using reference TRBV9 and TRBJ2-5 for the parts outside the CDR3, the full variable domain is DSGVTQTPKHLITATGQRVTLRCSPRSGDLSVYWYQQSLDQGLQFLIQYYNGEERAKGNILERFSAQQFPDLHSELNLSSLELGDSALYFCASSVGTSEQETQYFGPGTRLLVL.